The 9 T cell receptor beta chains below come from one sample, sequenced in a study of molecular identifiers for immune sequencing clone quantification. TCRdb re-called the PCR reads with MiXCR, one entry per CDR3 protein. The table records some 100,000 distinct CDR3 sequences, roughly 20% of them present only once. Sequencing used naive CD8+ T cells from blood, with Jurkat cell RNA spiked in. Noted subset: FACS-sorted CD8+CD4-CCR7+CD45RA+ naive T cells. Source of these receptors: a human donor in good health. Some libraries in this study had Jurkat cell RNA spiked in.

This clonotype was counted only a few times. The chain employs TRBV7-9 and TRBJ2-5, with TRBD2 identical over 9 bases. Germline loops: CDR1 SEHNR, CDR2 FQNEAQ (reference sequence). V lost 3 bases, J lost 0 bases, and 5 bases stayed unmatched. The CDR3 contains 16 residues. CDR3 in amino acids: CASSLNSGGNQETQYF. CDR3 coding DNA: TGTGCCAGCAGCTTGAATAGCGGGGGAAACCAAGAGACCCAGTACTTC.

This clonotype has at least ten counts. The chain joins TRBV5-6 to TRBJ2-2, with 11 nucleotides matching TRBD2. The V and J ends lost 4 bases and 6 bases, in that order; junction bases with no gene match: 5. Germline CDR1 and CDR2: SGHDT and YYEEEE. There are 15 residues in the CDR3. CDR3 sequence (DNA): TGTGCCAGCAGCGCGGGACTAGCGGACTCCGGGGAGCTGTTTTTT. Protein sequence: CASSAGLADSGELFF.

This clonotype was picked up many times. The rearrangement uses TRBV4-1 and TRBJ2-6, with 9 nucleotides matching TRBD1. CDR3 length: 18 residues. Looked up from germline, CDR1 is MGHRA and CDR2 is YSYEKL. V lost 2 bases to trimming and J lost 4 bases; unmatched junction nucleotides: 9. The CDR3: CASSQWWTGDAGANVLTF. CDR3 sequence (DNA): TGCGCCAGCAGCCAATGGTGGACAGGGGATGCCGGGGCCAACGTCCTGACTTTC.

This clonotype was seen repeatedly, ten times or more. The genes are TRBV24-1 and TRBJ2-1, with no clear D. The CDR3 extends over 15 amino acids. Germline CDR1 reads KGHDR; CDR2 reads SFDVKD. V lost 5 bases to trimming and J lost 3 bases, with 13 bases between them. The DNA of the CDR3 is TGTGCCACCAGTGGCGTGACTGAGGACTACAATGAGCAGTTCTTC. Translated: CATSGVTEDYNEQFF.

The chain carries TRBV2 and TRBJ2-7; D may be TRBD1 or TRBD2 (5 bases each). Per germline, CDR1 SNHLY and CDR2 FYNNEI. V lost 4 bases to trimming and J lost 1 base, with 8 bases between them. CDR3 length equals 13 residues. The CDR3 nucleotides read TGTGCCAGCAGTGGGGACGAGTCCTACGAGCAGTACTTC. The encoded protein is CASSGDESYEQYF.

As for this clonotype: This may be a read error, as it is one base from a much larger clone. The rearrangement joins TRBV12-3 or TRBV12-4 to TRBJ1-2, with D unresolved. The CDR3 totals 13 residues. With 5 bases removed from V and 6 bases from J, the gap between germline ends came to 13 bases. The CDR3 protein is CASSLPGSDGYTF. The CDR3 DNA reads TGTGCCAGCAGTCTCCCGGGGTCAGATGGCTACACCTTC.

This clonotype was detected many times. The V gene is TRBV7-2, the J gene TRBJ1-1, with a possible D match to TRBD1 (6 bases). The V and J ends lost 3 bases and 7 bases respectively, with 9 bases between them. The CDR3 spans 12 residues. Germline CDR1 and CDR2: SGHTA and FQGNSA. CDR3 residues: CASSFGGIEAFF. The CDR3 nucleotides read TGTGCCAGCAGCTTCGGGGGCATTGAAGCTTTCTTT.

At least ten counts were recorded for this clonotype. The CDR3 sequence is CASRTGATEAFF. The CDR3 DNA follows: TGTGCCAGTAGGACAGGGGCGACTGAAGCTTTCTTT. V gene TRBV19 combines with J gene TRBJ1-1, with 8 bases that match TRBD1. The germline gives CDR1 LNHDA, CDR2 SQIVND (reference sequence). The V segment lost 6 bases and the J segment 5 bases; nucleotides outside the gene matches: 2. The CDR3 extends over 12 amino acids. Drawing the rest from reference TRBV19 and TRBJ1-1, the complete variable domain is DGGITQSPKYLFRKEGQNVTLSCEQNLNHDAMYWYRQDPGQGLRLIYYSQIVNDFQKGDIAEGYSVSREKKESFPLTVTSAQKNPTAFYLCASRTGATEAFFGQGTRLTVV.

This clonotype was detected ten times or more. The chain combines TRBV6-2 or TRBV6-3 with TRBJ2-7; 7 positions agree with TRBD2. The CDR3 sequence is 16 residues long. CDR1 MNHEY and CDR2 SVGEGT come from the germline V gene. After removal of 6 bases from V and 4 bases from J, the junction contained 15 bases not matched to a gene. CDR3 sequence reads: CASSPKKRDYGYEQYF. CDR3 in DNA: TGTGCCAGCAGCCCTAAAAAGCGGGACTATGGGTACGAGCAGTACTTC.